These 7 T cell receptor beta chains were sequenced from one sample in a study of shared clonotypes between healthy human individuals. Profiled with immunoSEQ multiplex PCR; TCRdb holds only in-frame clones, not every one. The sample lists more than 2 million clones, over 85% occurring once. Naive CD8 populations comprised CD45RO-negative cells positively selected for CCR7, excluding terminally differentiated effector memory CD45RA+ cells. The sample taken for sequencing was naive CD8+ T cells from PBMCs. The receptors stem from a man younger than 30 in good health. Some clones in this sample may be carry-over from other donors' samples.

J is TRBJ1-2 and V is TRBV6-5; maybe TRBD1 (5 bases). The V gene's germline CDR1 is MNHEY and CDR2 SVGAGI. The CDR3 sequence is 12 residues long. V lost 6 bases, J lost 6 bases, and 11 bases lay in between. Here the CDR3 reads CASSGTGNGYTF. As DNA, the CDR3 is TGTGCCAGCAGCGGGACTGGAAATGGCTACACCTTC.

CDR3 sequence: CASSRAQVPPNEQYF. In nucleotides, the CDR3 is TGTGCCAGCAGCCGGGCACAGGTTCCACCCAACGAGCAGTACTTC. V and J are TRBV7-9 and TRBJ2-7; TRBD1 might be the D (5 bases). Trimming cost V 5 bases and J 5 bases, with 19 bases left between them. Germline V gene data show CDR1 as SEHNR and CDR2 as FQNEAQ (reference sequence). The CDR3 is 15 residues long. The full variable domain, in which reference TRBV7-9 and TRBJ2-7 provide the parts outside the CDR3, is DTGVSQNPRHKITKRGQNVTFRCDPISEHNRLYWYRQTLGQGPEFLTYFQNEAQLEKSRLLSDRFSAERPKGSFSTLEIQRTEQGDSAMYLCASSRAQVPPNEQYFGPGTRLTVT.

The chain links TRBV7-9 to TRBJ2-3; 7 bases line up with TRBD2. Germline CDR1 is SEHNR and CDR2 is FQNEAQ (reference sequence). The CDR3 is made up of 17 amino acids. With 0 bases clipped from V and 4 bases from J, the junction kept 10 bases outside the gene matches. CDR3 sequence (DNA): TGTGCCAGCAGCTTAGCGGCTGGACTAGATTTTCCAGATACGCAGTATTTT. Amino acid sequence: CASSLAAGLDFPDTQYF.

The chain uses TRBV6-1 and TRBJ2-5; maybe TRBD1 (5 bases). With 7 bases removed from V and 7 bases from J, the gap between germline ends came to 19 bases. This CDR3 has 14 amino acids. CDR1 is MNHNS, CDR2 SASEGT, per germline. The CDR3 bases are TGTGCCAGCAAGTCTCGACTGGACACTTCGACCCAGTACTTC. Its translation: CASKSRLDTSTQYF.

The rearrangement links TRBV28 to TRBJ1-5; D perhaps matches TRBD1 (5 bases). V gave up 5 bases and J gave up 9 bases, with 11 bases separating them. The germline V gene encodes CDR1 MDHEN and CDR2 SYDVKM. The CDR3 contains 12 residues. The CDR3 here is CASSTGLGPQHF. The CDR3 DNA follows: TGTGCCAGCAGTACGGGGCTCGGGCCCCAGCATTTT.

The chain uses TRBV5-1 and TRBJ1-1; possibly TRBD1 for D (6 bases). The CDR3 is made up of 16 amino acids. The ends were cut back, 0 bases at V and 4 bases at J, with 16 bases in the middle. CDR1 and CDR2 from the germline V gene are SGHRS and YFSETQ. In DNA, the CDR3 is TGCGCCAGCAGCTTGGGTCGGGGGCAAGTGGGCACTGAAGCTTTCTTT. Amino acids: CASSLGRGQVGTEAFF.

The chain is built from TRBV19 and TRBJ2-7, with 10 bases matching TRBD2. Trimming at V came to 7 bases and at J to 2 bases, leaving 5 bases not matched to a gene. The CDR3 runs to 14 residues. CDR1 and CDR2 (germline): LNHDA, SQIVND (reference sequence). The chain's CDR3 is CASKAGGLAYEQYF. CDR3 bases: TGTGCCAGTAAAGCGGGAGGGCTCGCCTACGAGCAGTACTTC.